These T cell receptor beta chains were read from a single sample in a study of blood T cell repertoires in COVID-19. The method was immunoSEQ multiplex PCR; TCRdb's version includes in-frame clones alone and lacks a portion of them. In the table there are about 250,000 clones, 70% to 90% of which are singletons. Sequenced sample: PBMCs or T cells enriched from blood (not recorded which). These receptor sequences come from a woman aged 45-65 years who had been exposed to COVID-19. CDR3s include the opening cysteine and the closing phenylalanine or tryptophan. A D gene is named only where the DNA matches it firmly. The size entry is marked missing in some rows and otherwise reads once, few, many or a size class.

V gene: TRBV13; clone size: -; D gene: -; J gene: TRBJ2-2; CDR3 protein: CASSLAGPGELFF; CDR3 DNA: TGTGCCAGCAGCTTAGCGGGTCCCGGGGAGCTGTTTTTT
V gene: TRBV7-2; clone size: -; D gene: -; J gene: TRBJ1-1; CDR3 protein: CASSLEAGMFTEAFF; CDR3 DNA: TGTGCCAGCAGCTTAGAGGCAGGGATGTTCACTGAAGCTTTCTTT
V gene: TRBV19; clone size: -; D gene: TRBD2; J gene: TRBJ2-5; CDR3 protein: CASNSGGDGTQYF; CDR3 DNA: TGTGCCAGTAACTCGGGGGGTGACGGGACCCAGTACTTC
V gene: TRBV7-9; clone size: few; D gene: -; J gene: TRBJ2-4; CDR3 protein: CASSLDWTAGAKNIQYF; CDR3 DNA: TGTGCCAGCAGCTTAGATTGGACAGCTGGTGCCAAAAACATTCAGTACTTC
V gene: TRBV2; clone size: -; D gene: TRBD2; J gene: TRBJ2-5; CDR3 protein: CASSELRGETQYF; CDR3 DNA: TGTGCCAGCAGTGAACTGCGGGGGGAGACCCAGTACTTC
V gene: TRBV5-6; clone size: -; D gene: -; J gene: TRBJ1-1; CDR3 protein: CASSLKGDHMNTEAFF; CDR3 DNA: TGTGCCAGCAGCTTGAAGGGGGATCACATGAACACTGAAGCTTTCTTT
V gene: TRBV19; clone size: -; D gene: -; J gene: TRBJ2-1; CDR3 protein: CASSRTSYNEQFF; CDR3 DNA: TGTGCCAGTAGTAGGACTTCCTACAATGAGCAGTTCTTC
V gene: TRBV3-1/TRBV3-2; clone size: -; D gene: TRBD1; J gene: TRBJ1-5; CDR3 protein: CASSQGTGGSQPQHF; CDR3 DNA: TGTGCCAGCAGCCAAGGGACAGGGGGCAGTCAGCCCCAGCATTTT
V gene: TRBV19; clone size: -; D gene: -; J gene: TRBJ1-1; CDR3 protein: CASSIMMGARTEAFF; CDR3 DNA: TGTGCCAGTAGTATAATGATGGGGGCGCGGACTGAAGCTTTCTTT
V gene: TRBV29-1; clone size: once; D gene: -; J gene: TRBJ2-7; CDR3 protein: CSVLTALPGEQYF; CDR3 DNA: TGCAGCGTTCTTACCGCACTCCCGGGGGAGCAGTACTTC
V gene: TRBV7-9; clone size: -; D gene: -; J gene: TRBJ1-1; CDR3 protein: CASSRDTQQNTEAFF; CDR3 DNA: TGTGCCAGCAGCAGAGATACACAGCAAAACACTGAAGCTTTCTTT
V gene: TRBV19; clone size: -; D gene: -; J gene: TRBJ1-3; CDR3 protein: CASSMTGIGSGNTIYF; CDR3 DNA: TGTGCCAGTAGTATGACCGGGATCGGCTCTGGAAACACCATATATTTT
V gene: TRBV28; clone size: -; D gene: -; J gene: TRBJ1-2; CDR3 protein: CASSLGGLYGYTF; CDR3 DNA: TGTGCCAGCAGTTTAGGGGGACTATATGGCTACACCTTC
V gene: TRBV19; clone size: -; D gene: TRBD1; J gene: TRBJ1-4; CDR3 protein: CASRQDRGHSEKLFF; CDR3 DNA: TGTGCCAGTAGACAGGACAGGGGGCATTCGGAAAAACTGTTTTTT
V gene: TRBV7-2; clone size: -; D gene: TRBD1; J gene: TRBJ1-5; CDR3 protein: CASSFTGVGKDQPQHF; CDR3 DNA: TGTGCCAGCAGCTTTACAGGGGTGGGAAAGGATCAGCCCCAGCATTTT
V gene: TRBV6-5; clone size: -; D gene: -; J gene: TRBJ2-1; CDR3 protein: CASSSSFSEKQFF; CDR3 DNA: TGTGCCAGCAGTTCGAGTTTTAGCGAAAAGCAGTTCTTC
V gene: TRBV12-3/TRBV12-4; clone size: -; D gene: -; J gene: TRBJ1-2; CDR3 protein: CASSLHGEQGYTF; CDR3 DNA: TGTGCCAGCAGTTTACACGGAGAGCAGGGCTACACCTTC
V gene: TRBV6-5; clone size: -; D gene: TRBD1; J gene: TRBJ1-3; CDR3 protein: CASRLTGGEGNTIYF; CDR3 DNA: TGTGCCAGCAGGTTGACAGGGGGCGAGGGAAACACCATATATTTT
V gene: TRBV28; clone size: few; D gene: -; J gene: TRBJ1-5; CDR3 protein: CATSRPGGNQPQHF; CDR3 DNA: TGTGCCACCAGTCGGCCGGGAGGCAATCAGCCCCAGCATTTT
V gene: TRBV6-5; clone size: -; D gene: TRBD2; J gene: TRBJ2-3; CDR3 protein: CASSYGGLAPDTQYF; CDR3 DNA: TGTGCCAGCAGTTACGGGGGACTAGCTCCAGATACGCAGTATTTT
V gene: TRBV12-3/TRBV12-4; clone size: -; D gene: -; J gene: TRBJ1-4; CDR3 protein: CASSFSYEKLFF; CDR3 DNA: TGTGCCAGCAGCTTTAGCTATGAAAAACTGTTTTTT
V gene: TRBV4-2; clone size: -; D gene: -; J gene: TRBJ2-1; CDR3 protein: CASSQVRQASNEQFF; CDR3 DNA: TGTGCCAGCAGCCAAGTAAGACAGGCTTCCAATGAGCAGTTCTTC
V gene: TRBV21-1; clone size: -; D gene: -; J gene: TRBJ2-7; CDR3 protein: CASYGGTVSYEQYF; CDR3 DNA: TGTGCCAGTTACGGGGGAACAGTCTCCTACGAGCAGTACTTC
V gene: TRBV6-4; clone size: -; D gene: TRBD1; J gene: TRBJ2-3; CDR3 protein: CASSAQTGGGTDTQYF; CDR3 DNA: TGTGCCAGCAGTGCCCAGACAGGGGGAGGCACAGATACGCAGTATTTT
V gene: TRBV27; clone size: -; D gene: -; J gene: TRBJ1-6; CDR3 protein: CASSFTGRGKGSYNSPLHF; CDR3 DNA: TGTGCCAGCAGTTTTACCGGACGGGGAAAAGGGTCCTATAATTCACCCCTCCACTTT
V gene: TRBV2; clone size: once; D gene: -; J gene: TRBJ2-3; CDR3 protein: CASGGVSGITDTQYF; CDR3 DNA: TGTGCCAGCGGAGGGGTGTCGGGGATCACAGATACGCAGTATTTT
V gene: TRBV7-9; clone size: -; D gene: TRBD1; J gene: TRBJ1-4; CDR3 protein: CASSLGDRGSSEKLFF; CDR3 DNA: TGTGCCAGCAGCTTAGGGGACAGGGGAAGCAGTGAAAAACTGTTTTTT
V gene: TRBV18; clone size: -; D gene: TRBD1; J gene: TRBJ2-1; CDR3 protein: CASSRQDRGVYNEQFF; CDR3 DNA: TGTGCCAGCTCTCGCCAGGACAGGGGGGTTTACAATGAGCAGTTCTTC
V gene: TRBV5-1; clone size: -; D gene: -; J gene: TRBJ1-1; CDR3 protein: CASSLRGGTMNTEAFF; CDR3 DNA: TGCGCCAGCAGCTTAAGGGGAGGGACTATGAACACTGAAGCTTTCTTT
V gene: TRBV7-6; clone size: few; D gene: TRBD1; J gene: TRBJ1-1; CDR3 protein: CASSSLPSGQGFTEAFF; CDR3 DNA: TGTGCCAGCAGCTCCCTACCCTCTGGACAGGGGTTCACTGAAGCTTTCTTT
V gene: TRBV19; clone size: -; D gene: -; J gene: TRBJ1-2; CDR3 protein: CASSIVTGSNYGYTF; CDR3 DNA: TGTGCCAGTAGTATAGTTACAGGGTCGAACTATGGCTACACCTTC
V gene: TRBV19; clone size: -; D gene: TRBD1; J gene: TRBJ1-6; CDR3 protein: CASSETGVNSPLHF; CDR3 DNA: TGTGCCAGTAGTGAGACAGGGGTGAATTCACCCCTCCACTTT
V gene: TRBV1; clone size: -; D gene: -; J gene: TRBJ1-6; CDR3 protein: CTSSRGGTGDGFNSPLHF; CDR3 DNA: TGCACCAGCAGCCGAGGGGGAACAGGGGATGGTTTTAATTCACCCCTCCACTTT
V gene: TRBV7-2; clone size: -; D gene: -; J gene: TRBJ1-5; CDR3 protein: CASSSSPGHISPNQPQHF; CDR3 DNA: TGTGCCAGCAGCTCCTCTCCGGGACACATATCACCTAATCAGCCCCAGCATTTT
V gene: TRBV3-1/TRBV3-2; clone size: -; D gene: TRBD1; J gene: TRBJ1-1; CDR3 protein: CASSLWPTGTMYTEAFF; CDR3 DNA: TGTGCCAGCAGCCTTTGGCCGACAGGGACGATGTACACTGAAGCTTTCTTT
V gene: TRBV7-2; clone size: -; D gene: TRBD1; J gene: TRBJ2-5; CDR3 protein: CASSRTGGVQETQYF; CDR3 DNA: TGTGCCAGCAGCCGGACAGGGGGAGTCCAAGAGACCCAGTACTTC
V gene: TRBV6-5; clone size: -; D gene: TRBD1; J gene: TRBJ1-5; CDR3 protein: CASRGTGEGNQPQHF; CDR3 DNA: TGTGCCAGCAGGGGGACAGGCGAAGGCAATCAGCCCCAGCATTTT
V gene: TRBV19; clone size: -; D gene: TRBD1; J gene: TRBJ1-2; CDR3 protein: CASRGDRGSYYGYTF; CDR3 DNA: TGTGCCAGTAGAGGGGACAGGGGTTCATACTATGGCTACACCTTC
V gene: TRBV2; clone size: -; D gene: -; J gene: TRBJ1-4; CDR3 protein: CASSANEKLFF; CDR3 DNA: TGTGCCAGCAGCGCGAACGAAAAACTGTTTTTT
V gene: TRBV12-3/TRBV12-4; clone size: -; D gene: -; J gene: TRBJ2-7; CDR3 protein: CASSYQGYEQYF; CDR3 DNA: TGTGCCAGCAGTTATCAGGGCTACGAGCAGTACTTC
V gene: TRBV5-4; clone size: -; D gene: -; J gene: TRBJ2-4; CDR3 protein: CASSLPGVLGNIQYF; CDR3 DNA: TGTGCCAGCAGCTTGCCGGGGGTGCTAGGGAACATTCAGTACTTC
V gene: TRBV7-2; clone size: -; D gene: -; J gene: TRBJ2-2; CDR3 protein: CASTLRAGELFF; CDR3 DNA: TGTGCCAGCACCCTGAGGGCCGGGGAGCTGTTTTTT